This T cell receptor beta chain is drawn from a study of blood T cell repertoires in COVID-19. The CDR3 totals 16 residues. The germline V gene has CDR1 DFQATT and CDR2 SNEGSKA (reference sequence). V gave up 3 bases and J gave up 7 bases; unmatched junction bases: 13. Sequenced by immunoSEQ multiplex PCR; TCRdb stores in-frame clones only, minus some. This repertoire shows tens of thousands of clones, under 85% found once; its top ten account for just over 35%. This sequence was found in an elderly man with acute or convalescent COVID-19. Material: peripheral blood. The chain carries TRBV20-1 and TRBJ2-3, with TRBD2 matching 10 bases. This chain's CDR3 is CSASERGGLFSNTQYF. Written as DNA, the CDR3 is TGCAGTGCTAGTGAGCGGGGGGGCCTGTTTTCAAATACGCAGTATTTT.